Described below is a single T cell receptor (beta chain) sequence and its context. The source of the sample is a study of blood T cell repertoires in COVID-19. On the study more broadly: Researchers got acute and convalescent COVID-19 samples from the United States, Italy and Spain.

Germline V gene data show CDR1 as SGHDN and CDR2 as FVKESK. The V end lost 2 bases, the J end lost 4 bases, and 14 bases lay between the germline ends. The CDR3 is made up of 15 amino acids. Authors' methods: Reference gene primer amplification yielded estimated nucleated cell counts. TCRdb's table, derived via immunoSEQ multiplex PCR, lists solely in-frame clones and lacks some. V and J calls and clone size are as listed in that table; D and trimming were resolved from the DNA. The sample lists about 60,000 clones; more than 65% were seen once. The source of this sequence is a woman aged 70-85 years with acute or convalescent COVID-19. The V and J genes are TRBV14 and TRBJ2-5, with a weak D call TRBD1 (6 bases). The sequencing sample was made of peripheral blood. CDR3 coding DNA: TGTGCCAGCAGCCAAAAACAGGGTATCGGAGAGACCCAGTACTTC. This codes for CASSQKQGIGETQYF.